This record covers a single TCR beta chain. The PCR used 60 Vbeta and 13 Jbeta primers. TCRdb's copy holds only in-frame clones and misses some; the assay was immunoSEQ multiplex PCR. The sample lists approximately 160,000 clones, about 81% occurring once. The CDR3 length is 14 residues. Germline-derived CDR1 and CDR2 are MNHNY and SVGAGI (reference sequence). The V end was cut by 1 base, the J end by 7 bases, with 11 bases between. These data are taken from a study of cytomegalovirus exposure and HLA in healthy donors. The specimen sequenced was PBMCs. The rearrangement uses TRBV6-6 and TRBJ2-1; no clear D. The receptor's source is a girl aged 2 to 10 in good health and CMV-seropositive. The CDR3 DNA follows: TGTGCCAGCAGTTACTTTGCGAGGAATAATGAGCAGTTCTTC. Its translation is CASSYFARNNEQFF.